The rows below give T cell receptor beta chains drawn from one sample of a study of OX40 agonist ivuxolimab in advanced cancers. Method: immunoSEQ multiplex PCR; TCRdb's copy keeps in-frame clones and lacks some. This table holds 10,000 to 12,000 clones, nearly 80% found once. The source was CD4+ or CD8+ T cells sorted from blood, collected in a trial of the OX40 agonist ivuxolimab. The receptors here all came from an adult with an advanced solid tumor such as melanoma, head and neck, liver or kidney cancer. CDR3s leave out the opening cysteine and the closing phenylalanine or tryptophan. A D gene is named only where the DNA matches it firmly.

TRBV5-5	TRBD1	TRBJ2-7	ASSLFGTGDEQY
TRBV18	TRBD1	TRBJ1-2	ASSPGQPNYYGYT
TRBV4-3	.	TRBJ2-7	ASSQDVWVYEQY
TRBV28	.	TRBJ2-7	ASSFYGEGLPYEQY
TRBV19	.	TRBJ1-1	ASSIWAPNTEAF
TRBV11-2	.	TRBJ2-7	ASSLERQFLRGQY
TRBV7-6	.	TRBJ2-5	ASSLGSGREPQY
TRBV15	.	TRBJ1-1	ATSRSRAGTEAF
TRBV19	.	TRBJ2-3	ASSTFIGTDTDTQY
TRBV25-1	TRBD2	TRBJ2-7	ASSDYRAGGPEQY
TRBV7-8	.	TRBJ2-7	ASSTPESSYEQY
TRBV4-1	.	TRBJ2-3	ASSQVEGGGTDTQY
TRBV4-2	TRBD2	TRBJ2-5	ASSLTSGVETQY
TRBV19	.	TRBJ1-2	ASSIGGSNYGYT
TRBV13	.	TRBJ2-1	ASSLGVAGYNEQF
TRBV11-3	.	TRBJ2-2	ASSLDSWGQANTGELF
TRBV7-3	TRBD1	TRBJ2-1	ASSHAGQGARNEQF
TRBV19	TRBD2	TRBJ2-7	ASSIVATSGSYEQY
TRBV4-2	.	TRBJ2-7	ASSQEDSPLYEQY
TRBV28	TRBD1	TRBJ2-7	ASSPITIRDSSYEQY
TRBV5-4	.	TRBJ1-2	ASSFGTDYGYT
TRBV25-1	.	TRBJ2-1	ASSEGGNEQF
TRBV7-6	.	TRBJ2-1	ASSLVTASYNEQF
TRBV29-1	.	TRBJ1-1	SVEGQGLEAF
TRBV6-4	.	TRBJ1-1	ASTTSPGNTEAF
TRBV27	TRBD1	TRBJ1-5	ASSLRQGGQPQH
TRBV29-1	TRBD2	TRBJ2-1	SVEGLAGSYNEQF
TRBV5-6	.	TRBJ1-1	ASSSQGSYTEAF
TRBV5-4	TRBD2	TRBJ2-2	ASSLPTSGRDTGELF
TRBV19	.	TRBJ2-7	ASSTLDVAYEQY
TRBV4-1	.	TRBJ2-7	ASSQDRTYEQY
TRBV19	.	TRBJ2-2	ASSGAGGTNTGELF
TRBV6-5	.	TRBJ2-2	ASSYGGTNTGELF
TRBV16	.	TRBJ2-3	ASSQSGTPTSTDTQY
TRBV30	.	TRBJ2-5	AWSPKVGGPETQY
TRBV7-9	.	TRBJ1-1	ASSPSRARGNTEAF
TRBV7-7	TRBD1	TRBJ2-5	ASSFRTGEETQY
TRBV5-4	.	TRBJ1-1	ASSLSNTEAF
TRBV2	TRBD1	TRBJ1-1	ATNLLPGQMNTEAF
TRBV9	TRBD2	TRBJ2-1	ASSSYSGNSYNEQF
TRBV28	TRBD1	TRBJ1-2	ASSFRTGSYGYT
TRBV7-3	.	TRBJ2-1	ASSLNAGETYNEQF
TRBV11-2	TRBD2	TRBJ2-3	ASSTTSGRYTDTQY
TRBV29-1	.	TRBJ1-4	SGGEGDRLF
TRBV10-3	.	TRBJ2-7	AISEGVEQY
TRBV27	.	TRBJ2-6	ASSFSSGANVLT